This TCR beta chain emerged from a study of blood T cells in healthy people across ages. Germline-derived CDR1 and CDR2 are DFQATT and SNEGSKA (reference sequence). The CDR3 is 15 amino acids. With V trimmed by 3 bases and J by 1 base, 7 bases remained unmatched. This clonotype was seen many times. The use of a sample-barcoded 5' primer and a J-beta primer mix characterized a second PCR of roughly 6 to 11 cycles. Each CDR3 protein is one row after TCRdb ran MiXCR on the 5' RACE reads. The sample includes around 650,000 distinct CDR3 sequences, roughly 32% of them seen just once. This TCR was sampled from a woman over 75 in good health. The sample taken for sequencing was blood. This chain uses TRBV20-1 with TRBJ2-3, with 7 bases fitting TRBD2. The CDR3 DNA follows: TGCAGTGCTAGCGGGGCCCGGGGGGGCACAGATACGCAGTATTTT. Amino acid sequence: CSASGARGGTDTQYF.